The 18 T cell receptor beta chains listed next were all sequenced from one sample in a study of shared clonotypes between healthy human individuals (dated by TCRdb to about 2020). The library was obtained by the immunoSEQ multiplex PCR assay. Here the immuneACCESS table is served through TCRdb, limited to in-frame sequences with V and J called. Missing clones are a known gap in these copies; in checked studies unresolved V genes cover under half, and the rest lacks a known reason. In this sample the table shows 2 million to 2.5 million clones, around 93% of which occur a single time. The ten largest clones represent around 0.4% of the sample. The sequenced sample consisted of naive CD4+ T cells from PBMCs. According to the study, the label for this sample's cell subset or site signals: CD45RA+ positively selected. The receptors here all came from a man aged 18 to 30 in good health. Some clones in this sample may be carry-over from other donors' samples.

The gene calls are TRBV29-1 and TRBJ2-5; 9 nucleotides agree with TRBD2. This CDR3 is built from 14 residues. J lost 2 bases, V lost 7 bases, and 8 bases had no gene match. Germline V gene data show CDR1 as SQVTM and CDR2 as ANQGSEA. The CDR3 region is CSATRTSAQETQYF. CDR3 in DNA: TGCAGCGCCACCAGGACTAGCGCTCAAGAGACCCAGTACTTC.

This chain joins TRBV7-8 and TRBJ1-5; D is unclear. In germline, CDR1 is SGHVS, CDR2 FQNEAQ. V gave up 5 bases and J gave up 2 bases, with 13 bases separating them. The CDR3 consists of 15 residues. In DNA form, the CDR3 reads TGTGCCAGCAGCCCTATTCCGGCTCGCAATCAGCCCCAGCATTTT. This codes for CASSPIPARNQPQHF. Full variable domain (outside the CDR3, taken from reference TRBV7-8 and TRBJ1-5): GAGVSQSPRYKVAKRGQDVALRCDPISGHVSLFWYQQALGQGPEFLTYFQNEAQLDKSGLPSDRFFAERPEGSVSTLKIQRTQQEDSAVYLCASSPIPARNQPQHFGDGTRLSIL.

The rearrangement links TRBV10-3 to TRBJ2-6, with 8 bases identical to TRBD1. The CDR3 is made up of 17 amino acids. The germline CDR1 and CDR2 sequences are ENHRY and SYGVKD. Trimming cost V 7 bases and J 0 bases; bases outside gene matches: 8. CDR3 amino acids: CAITQGQVNSGANVLTF. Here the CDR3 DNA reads TGTGCCATCACCCAGGGACAGGTGAACTCTGGGGCCAACGTCCTGACTTTC.

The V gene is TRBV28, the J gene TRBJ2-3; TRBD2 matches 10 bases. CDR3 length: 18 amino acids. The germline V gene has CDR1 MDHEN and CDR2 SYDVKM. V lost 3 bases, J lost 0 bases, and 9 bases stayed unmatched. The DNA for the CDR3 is TGTGCCAGCAGTTTTAGCGGGAGGTCCCCATATAGCACAGATACGCAGTATTTT. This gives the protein CASSFSGRSPYSTDTQYF.

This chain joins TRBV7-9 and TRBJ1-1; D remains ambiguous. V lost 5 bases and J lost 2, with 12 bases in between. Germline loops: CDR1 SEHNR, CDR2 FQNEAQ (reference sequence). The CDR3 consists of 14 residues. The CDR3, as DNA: TGTGCCAGCAGCGGAGGGTGGGGTAACACTGAAGCTTTCTTT. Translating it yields CASSGGWGNTEAFF. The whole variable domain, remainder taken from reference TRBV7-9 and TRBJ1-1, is DTGVSQNPRHKITKRGQNVTFRCDPISEHNRLYWYRQTLGQGPEFLTYFQNEAQLEKSRLLSDRFSAERPKGSFSTLEIQRTEQGDSAMYLCASSGGWGNTEAFFGQGTRLTVV.

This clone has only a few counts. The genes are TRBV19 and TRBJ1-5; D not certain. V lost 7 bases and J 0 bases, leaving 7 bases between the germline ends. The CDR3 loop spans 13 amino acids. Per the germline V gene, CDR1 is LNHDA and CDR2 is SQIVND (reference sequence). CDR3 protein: CASNGFSNQPQHF. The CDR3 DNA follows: TGTGCCAGTAACGGATTTAGCAATCAGCCCCAGCATTTT.

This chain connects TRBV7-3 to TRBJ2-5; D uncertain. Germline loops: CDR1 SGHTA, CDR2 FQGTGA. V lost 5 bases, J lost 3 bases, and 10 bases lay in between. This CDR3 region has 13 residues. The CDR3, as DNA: TGTGCCAGCAGCCCCGGAGTCGAAGAGACCCAGTACTTC. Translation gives CASSPGVEETQYF. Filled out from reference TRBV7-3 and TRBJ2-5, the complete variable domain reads GAGVSQTPSNKVTEKGKYVELRCDPISGHTALYWYRQSLGQGPEFLIYFQGTGAADDSGLPNDRFFAVRPEGSVSTLKIQRTERGDSAVYLCASSPGVEETQYFGPGTRLLVL.

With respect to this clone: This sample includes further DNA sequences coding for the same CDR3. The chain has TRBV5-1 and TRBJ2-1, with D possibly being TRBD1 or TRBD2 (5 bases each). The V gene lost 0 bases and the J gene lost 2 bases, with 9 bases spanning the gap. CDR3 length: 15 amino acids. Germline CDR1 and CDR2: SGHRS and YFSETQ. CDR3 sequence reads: CASSLEGPTYNEQFF. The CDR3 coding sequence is TGCGCCAGCAGCTTGGAGGGACCAACCTACAATGAGCAGTTCTTC.

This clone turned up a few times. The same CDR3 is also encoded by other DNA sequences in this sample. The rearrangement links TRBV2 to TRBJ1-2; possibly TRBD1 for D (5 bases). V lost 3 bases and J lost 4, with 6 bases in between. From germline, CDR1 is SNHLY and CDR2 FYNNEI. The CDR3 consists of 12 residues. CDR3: CASSDDSYGYTF. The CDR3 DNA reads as TGTGCCAGCAGTGATGACAGCTATGGCTACACCTTC.

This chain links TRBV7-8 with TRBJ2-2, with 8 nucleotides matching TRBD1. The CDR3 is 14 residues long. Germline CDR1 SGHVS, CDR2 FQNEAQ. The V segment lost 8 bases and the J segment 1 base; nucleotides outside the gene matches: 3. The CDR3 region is CASAGQVNTGELFF. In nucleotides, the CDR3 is TGTGCCAGCGCGGGACAGGTGAACACCGGGGAGCTGTTTTTT. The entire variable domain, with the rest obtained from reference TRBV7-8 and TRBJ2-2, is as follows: GAGVSQSPRYKVAKRGQDVALRCDPISGHVSLFWYQQALGQGPEFLTYFQNEAQLDKSGLPSDRFFAERPEGSVSTLKIQRTQQEDSAVYLCASAGQVNTGELFFGEGSRLTVL.

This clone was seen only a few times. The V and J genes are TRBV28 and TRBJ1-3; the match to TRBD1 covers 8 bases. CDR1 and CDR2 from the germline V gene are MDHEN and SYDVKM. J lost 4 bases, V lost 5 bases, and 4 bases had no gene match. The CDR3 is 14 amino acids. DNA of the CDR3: TGTGCCAGCAGTCGACAGGGGTACGGAAACACCATATATTTT. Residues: CASSRQGYGNTIYF.

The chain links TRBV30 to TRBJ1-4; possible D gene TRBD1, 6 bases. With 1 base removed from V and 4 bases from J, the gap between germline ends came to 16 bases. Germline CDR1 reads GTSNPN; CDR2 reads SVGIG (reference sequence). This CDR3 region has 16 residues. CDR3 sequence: CAWSGGTSESNEKLFF. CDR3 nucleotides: TGTGCCTGGAGTGGGGGGACATCGGAGAGTAATGAAAAACTGTTTTTT.

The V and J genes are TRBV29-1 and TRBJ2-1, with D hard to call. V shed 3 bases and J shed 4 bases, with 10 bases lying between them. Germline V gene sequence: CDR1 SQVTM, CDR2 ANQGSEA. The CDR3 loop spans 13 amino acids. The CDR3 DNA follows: TGCAGCGTTGAGGGTAGTCAGTACAATGAGCAGTTCTTC. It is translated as CSVEGSQYNEQFF.

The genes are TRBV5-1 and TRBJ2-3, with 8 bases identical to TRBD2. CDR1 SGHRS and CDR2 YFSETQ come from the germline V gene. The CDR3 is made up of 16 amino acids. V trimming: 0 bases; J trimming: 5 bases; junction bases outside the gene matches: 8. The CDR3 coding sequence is TGCGCCAGCAGCTTGGCGGTAGCGGGATTCGTAGATACGCAGTATTTT. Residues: CASSLAVAGFVDTQYF.

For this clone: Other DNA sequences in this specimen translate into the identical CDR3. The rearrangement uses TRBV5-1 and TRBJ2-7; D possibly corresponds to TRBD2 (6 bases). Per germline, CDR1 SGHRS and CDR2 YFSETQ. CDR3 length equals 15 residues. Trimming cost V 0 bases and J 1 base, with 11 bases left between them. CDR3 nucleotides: TGCGCCAGCAGCTTGGGGCAGGGACTGTCCTACGAGCAGTACTTC. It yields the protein CASSLGQGLSYEQYF.

The CDR3 protein is CASSAGRNDSNQPQHF. The CDR3 region has the DNA TGTGCCAGCAGCGCGGGGCGGAATGATAGCAATCAGCCCCAGCATTTT. The chain uses TRBV11-2 and TRBJ1-5; D is possibly TRBD1 (5 bases). The CDR3 is 16 amino acids. In germline, CDR1 is SGHAT, CDR2 FQNNGV. Between the trimmed V and J ends, which lost 5 bases and 0 bases, there was a span of 14 bases.

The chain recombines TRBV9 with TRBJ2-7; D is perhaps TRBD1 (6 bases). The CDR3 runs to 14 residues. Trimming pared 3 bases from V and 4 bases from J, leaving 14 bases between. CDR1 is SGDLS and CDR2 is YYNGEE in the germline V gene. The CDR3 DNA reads TGTGCCAGCAGCGGTTCAGGGGATCGGTACGAGCAGTACTTC. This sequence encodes CASSGSGDRYEQYF.

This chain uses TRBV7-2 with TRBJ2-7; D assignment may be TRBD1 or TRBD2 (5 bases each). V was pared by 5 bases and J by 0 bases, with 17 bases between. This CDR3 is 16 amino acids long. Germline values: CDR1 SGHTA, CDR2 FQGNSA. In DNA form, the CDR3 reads TGTGCCAGCAGCCTAAAGGTCGGGGACGGCTCCTACGAGCAGTACTTC. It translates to CASSLKVGDGSYEQYF.